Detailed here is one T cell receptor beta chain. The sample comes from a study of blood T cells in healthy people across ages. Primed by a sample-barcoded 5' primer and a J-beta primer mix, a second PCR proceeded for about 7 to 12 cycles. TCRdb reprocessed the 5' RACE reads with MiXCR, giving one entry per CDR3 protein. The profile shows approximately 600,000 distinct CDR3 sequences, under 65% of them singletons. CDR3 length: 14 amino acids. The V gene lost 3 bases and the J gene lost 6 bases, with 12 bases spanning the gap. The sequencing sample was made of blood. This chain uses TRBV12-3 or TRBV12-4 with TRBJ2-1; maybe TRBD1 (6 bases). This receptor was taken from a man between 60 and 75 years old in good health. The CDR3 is CASSLTGSGNEQFF. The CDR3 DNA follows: TGTGCCAGCAGTTTGACAGGCTCGGGCAATGAGCAGTTCTTC.